One sample yielded the 26 T cell receptor beta chains listed below, sequenced in a study of CD8+CD57+ T cells in acquired aplastic anemia. According to the study, genomic DNA was the template for TCR beta VDJ and CDR3 profiling. Using its own MiXCR run on the reads, TCRdb lists one record per CDR3 protein. The data show under 250,000 distinct CDR3 sequences, roughly 60% seen once. Sequenced patients had shown CD8+CD57+ cell expansion by flow cytometry. Material for sequencing was sorted CD4+, CD8+, or CD8+CD57+ T cells (not recorded which) from PBMCs. These receptors were obtained from a human donor with aplastic anemia.

The table lists this clonotype with a few counts. The chain combines TRBV2 with TRBJ1-5; D is possibly TRBD1 (5 bases). Deletions cut 3 bases from V and 6 bases from J, with 6 bases between. The CDR3 has 12 residues. Germline CDR1 is SNHLY and CDR2 is FYNNEI. The CDR3 DNA reads TGTGCCAGCAGTGAGGGACCTCAGCCCCAGCATTTT. Protein product: CASSEGPQPQHF.

The DNA for the CDR3 is TGTGCCAGCAACAGGGCTGATGAAAAACTGTTTTTT. This codes for CASNRADEKLFF. J is TRBJ1-4 and V is TRBV19; perhaps TRBD1 as D (6 bases). Trimming stripped 9 bases from V and 6 bases from J, with 11 bases between. The germline V gene encodes CDR1 LNHDA and CDR2 SQIVND (reference sequence). The CDR3 loop spans 12 amino acids.

The gene calls are TRBV5-1 and TRBJ2-3; 9 positions agree with TRBD2. The CDR3 loop spans 15 amino acids. Germline V gene sequence: CDR1 SGHRS, CDR2 YFSETQ. V lost 6 bases and J lost 5; bases outside the gene matches: 10. The CDR3 loop reads CASTSGGRVGDTQYF. CDR3 DNA sequence: TGCGCCAGCACGTCTGGCGGGAGGGTCGGAGATACGCAGTATTTT.

The chain is built from TRBV7-9 and TRBJ2-5; maybe TRBD1 (6 bases). The length of the CDR3 is 15 residues. Per germline, CDR1 SEHNR and CDR2 FQNEAQ (reference sequence). Trimming left V 2 bases short and J 8 bases short, with 18 bases between. The CDR3 region has the DNA TGTGCCAGCAGCTTACAGGGGCAGCCCTATAGTACCCAGTACTTC. Translation: CASSLQGQPYSTQYF.

The CDR3 protein is CASSLRAGKTTNEQFF. The DNA of the CDR3 is TGCGCCAGCAGCTTGCGGGCAGGGAAGACAACAAATGAGCAGTTCTTC. The rearrangement joins TRBV5-1 to TRBJ2-1, with D possibly being TRBD1 (5 bases). This CDR3 is built from 16 residues. Germline-derived CDR1 and CDR2 are SGHRS and YFSETQ. Trimming shortened V by 1 base and J by 7 bases, and 18 bases separated the two germline ends.

The rearrangement links TRBV6-2 or TRBV6-3 to TRBJ1-6, with a weak D call TRBD1 (5 bases). Trimming took 0 bases from V and 10 from J, leaving 19 bases between them. The CDR3 spans 17 residues. CDR1 is MNHEY and CDR2 is SVGEGT in the germline V gene. CDR3 loop: CASSYSRGRAQGSPLHF. The CDR3 nucleotides read TGTGCCAGCAGTTACTCGAGGGGCAGGGCCCAGGGATCACCCCTCCACTTT.

The chain couples TRBV20-1 to TRBJ1-1, with D tentatively TRBD1 (5 bases). The V end was cut by 5 bases, the J end by 11 bases, with 21 bases between. Germline lookup yields CDR1 DFQATT and CDR2 SNEGSKA (reference sequence). The length of the CDR3 is 13 residues. In DNA form, the CDR3 reads TGCAGTGCTCAGGGAGGTGAGGGGCGTGGGGCTTTCTTT. Its translation is CSAQGGEGRGAFF.

This chain connects TRBV7-2 to TRBJ2-3; 10 positions match TRBD2. V shed 6 bases, J shed 4 bases, and the junction held 7 bases outside the gene matches. The CDR3 has 15 residues. CDR1 is SGHTA and CDR2 is FQGNSA in the germline V gene. The CDR3 DNA reads TGTGCCAGCAGTTGGAGCGGGGGGGTGGCAGATACGCAGTATTTT. As protein: CASSWSGGVADTQYF.

The J gene is TRBJ2-1, the V gene TRBV19, with D tentatively TRBD2 (6 bases). Germline lookup yields CDR1 LNHDA and CDR2 SQIVND (reference sequence). Between the trimmed V and J ends, which lost 8 bases and 7 bases, there was a span of 9 bases. This CDR3 spans 11 amino acids. The chain's CDR3 is CASGDWNEQFF. For the CDR3, the DNA is TGTGCCAGTGGGGACTGGAATGAGCAGTTCTTC.

This clonotype was counted between two and nine times. The V and J genes are TRBV10-3 and TRBJ2-3; D gene ambiguous. This CDR3 contains 14 residues. Trimming left V 0 bases short and J 2 bases short, with 6 bases between. Germline-derived CDR1 and CDR2 are ENHRY and SYGVKD. Here the CDR3 reads CAISESPYTDTQYF. CDR3 coding DNA: TGTGCCATCAGTGAGTCCCCCTACACAGATACGCAGTATTTT.

Concerning this clonotype itself: The CDR3 ends on some other residue instead of the conserved phenylalanine or tryptophan, so this is likely a read error. Because the CDR3's place on the DNA is in doubt, the DNA is left out and the CDR3 is given as listed by TCRdb. This sequence joins TRBV7-9 and TRBJ2-1. The CDR3 length equals 11 residues, ends included. Germline CDR1 is SEHNR and CDR2 is FQNEAQ (reference sequence). Here the CDR3 reads CASRFGTGKLG.

In DNA form, the CDR3 reads TGCAGTGCAGCGGACCGCTCCTACGAGCAGTACTTC. Its translation: CSAADRSYEQYF. The chain is built from TRBV20-1 and TRBJ2-7; possible D gene TRBD2, 5 bases. This CDR3 comprises 12 residues. With 6 bases removed from V and 0 bases from J, the gap between germline ends came to 9 bases. CDR1 is DFQATT, CDR2 SNEGSKA, per germline (reference sequence).

The gene calls are TRBV7-9 and TRBJ2-6, with D hard to call. Trimming shortened V by 6 bases and J by 2 bases, and 11 bases separated the two germline ends. The CDR3 is 15 residues long. CDR1 SEHNR and CDR2 FQNEAQ come from the germline V gene (reference sequence). CDR3 in amino acids: CASRPSGAGANVLTF. The CDR3 region has the DNA TGTGCCAGCAGGCCTTCTGGTGCTGGGGCCAACGTCCTGACTTTC.

This clonotype was counted once. The rearrangement uses TRBV29-1 and TRBJ2-7, with D maybe TRBD1 (6 bases). Germline CDR1 SQVTM, CDR2 ANQGSEA. The ends were cut back, 4 bases at V and 2 bases at J, with 27 bases in the middle. This CDR3 comprises 18 residues. The DNA for the CDR3 is TGCAGCGTTGTTGCAACAAAAGAAAGACAGGACTCTACCTACGAGCAGTACTTC. Translation gives CSVVATKERQDSTYEQYF.

Here the CDR3 DNA reads TGTGCCAGCAGCTTGGACCCGGGACAGGGGCCCTATGGCTACACCTTC. It yields the protein CASSLDPGQGPYGYTF. This chain links TRBV5-4 with TRBJ1-2, with 10 bases that match TRBD1. The J segment lost 4 bases and the V segment lost 0 bases, leaving 6 bases of the junction unmatched. The length of the CDR3 is 16 residues. Germline V CDR1 and CDR2: SGHNT, YYREEE (reference sequence). The complete variable domain, with remaining parts taken from reference TRBV5-4 and TRBJ1-2, reads ETGVTQSPTHLIKTRGQQVTLRCSSQSGHNTVSWYQQALGQGPQFIFQYYREEENGRGNFPPRFSGLQFPNYSSELNVNALELDDSALYLCASSLDPGQGPYGYTFGSGTRLTVV.

This chain uses TRBV20-1 with TRBJ1-2, with TRBD1 as a possible D gene (5 bases). Trimming took 3 bases from V and 5 from J, leaving 19 bases between them. Germline CDR1 DFQATT, CDR2 SNEGSKA (reference sequence). The CDR3 is 15 amino acids. The CDR3 protein is CSASRGSGVGYGYTF. The CDR3 coding sequence is TGCAGTGCTAGCCGAGGGTCGGGGGTAGGATATGGCTACACCTTC.

This chain joins TRBV7-3 and TRBJ2-2, with D tentatively TRBD1 or TRBD2 (7 bases each). Trimming took off 5 bases at V and 8 bases at J, with 18 bases between the two ends. Germline V gives CDR1 SGHTA, CDR2 FQGTGA. This CDR3 spans 15 amino acids. The CDR3 DNA reads TGTGCCAGCAGCCCAAGGGAGGGGGCTGGAGGGGAGCTGTTTTTT. Its translation: CASSPREGAGGELFF. The full variable domain, with the rest looked up from reference TRBV7-3 and TRBJ2-2, is GAGVSQTPSNKVTEKGKYVELRCDPISGHTALYWYRQSLGQGPEFLIYFQGTGAADDSGLPNDRFFAVRPEGSVSTLKIQRTERGDSAVYLCASSPREGAGGELFFGEGSRLTVL.

The chain joins TRBV5-1 to TRBJ2-7; 13 bases are a match to TRBD2. The germline gives CDR1 SGHRS, CDR2 YFSETQ. The V gene end was trimmed by 3 bases and the J gene end by 2 bases; junction bases not matched to a gene: 8. The length of the CDR3 is 17 residues. The CDR3 protein is CASSYGLAGVPPYEQYF. As DNA, the CDR3 is TGCGCCAGCAGCTACGGACTAGCGGGAGTCCCTCCCTACGAGCAGTACTTC.

The chain combines TRBV7-6 with TRBJ1-4; possible D gene TRBD1, 6 bases. There are 14 residues in the CDR3. Trimming cost V 3 bases and J 10 bases, with 15 bases left between them. CDR1 is SGHVS and CDR2 is FNYEAQ in the germline V gene. The CDR3 region is CASSFLGEGGKLFF. The CDR3 bases are TGTGCCAGCAGCTTCCTAGGGGAGGGGGGAAAACTGTTTTTT.

In DNA, the CDR3 is TGTGCCCCGTATCAGGCGGACAGGGTGTTCCACGAGCAGTACTTC. Amino acids: CAPYQADRVFHEQYF. The genes are TRBV10-3 and TRBJ2-7, with TRBD1 matching 8 bases. The junction had 17 bases not matched to a gene; V was cut back by 11 bases and J by 5 bases. Germline loops: CDR1 ENHRY, CDR2 SYGVKD. The CDR3 runs 15 residues.

The V call is TRBV5-5, the J call TRBJ2-7; D could derive from TRBD1 or TRBD2 (5 bases each). V dropped 0 bases and J dropped 4 bases, with 11 bases sitting between them. Germline V lookup: CDR1 SGHKS, CDR2 YYEKEE (reference sequence). The CDR3 is made up of 14 amino acids. The CDR3 nucleotides are TGTGCCAGCAGCTTGGTTCCGGGGCTGTACGAGCAGTACTTC. This gives the protein CASSLVPGLYEQYF.

The rearrangement joins TRBV7-8 to TRBJ1-5; a weak D match, TRBD1 (6 bases). CDR3 length: 19 amino acids. The V end lost 6 bases, the J end lost 4 bases, and 28 bases lay between the germline ends. CDR1 is SGHVS and CDR2 is FQNEAQ in the germline V gene. The CDR3 nucleotides are TGTGCCAGCAGTCACTACCGGGACCAGGGGACGATCGTGAATCAGCCCCAGCATTTT. This encodes CASSHYRDQGTIVNQPQHF.

The rearrangement joins TRBV19 to TRBJ2-3; D not resolved. Trimming pared 5 bases from V and 2 bases from J, leaving 8 bases between. Germline CDR1 LNHDA, CDR2 SQIVND (reference sequence). The CDR3 covers 13 residues. The CDR3, as DNA: TGTGCCAGTAGTCAGGTCTTCACAGATACGCAGTATTTT. Its protein is CASSQVFTDTQYF.

In this sample, this clonotype turned up once. The chain has TRBV6-5 and TRBJ2-7; tentatively, D is TRBD1 or TRBD2 (5 bases each). Trimming took 5 bases from V and 2 from J, leaving 13 bases between them. The V gene's germline CDR1 is MNHEY and CDR2 SVGAGI. This CDR3 is built from 14 residues. In DNA, the CDR3 is TGTGCCAGCAGTCGGAGAGGGGTAACCTACGAGCAGTACTTC. Its protein is CASSRRGVTYEQYF.

J is TRBJ2-3 and V is TRBV29-1; 11 bases agree with TRBD2. J was trimmed by 2 bases and V by 7 bases; bases with no gene match: 5. The CDR3 runs to 14 residues. Germline assignment: CDR1 SQVTM and CDR2 ANQGSEA. This CDR3 is CSGGLAGITDTQYF. The CDR3 DNA sequence: TGCAGCGGTGGACTAGCGGGCATCACAGATACGCAGTATTTT.

The rearrangement joins TRBV10-3 to TRBJ1-2; 9 bases line up with TRBD1. The ends lost 6 bases at V and 6 bases at J; junction bases unmatched: 11. The CDR3 length is 15 residues. Germline V lookup: CDR1 ENHRY, CDR2 SYGVKD. The CDR3 sequence is CAISPGQGIDNGYTF. CDR3 coding DNA: TGTGCCATCAGCCCGGGACAGGGAATTGATAATGGCTACACCTTC.